The TCR beta chain described here comes from a study of shared clonotypes between healthy human individuals (dated by TCRdb to 2020 to 2022). Broadly, across the study: Two women and three men aged 18 to 49 years were included in the cohort. For each donor, three plates each were used for CD4 naive and CD4 memory, two plates were used for CD8 naive, and one plate was used for CD8 memory. To estimate repertoire size and how much clonotypes are shared between individuals, the study performed deep sequencing of blood TCR repertoires from about 5 healthy adults. Libraries were prepared and TCR repertoires were sequenced by different laboratories using diverse techniques, in order to increase sequencing depth and limit assay-specific biases. Leukapheresis yielded between about 0.8 and 9.5 billion PBMCs per donor.

TCR CDR3 regions were amplified from genomic DNA by multiplex PCR using the deep immunoSEQ assay. Genomic DNA extracted from each cell subset was distributed evenly over all wells of several immunoSEQ 96-well plates, and each plate served as one replicate. For sorted subsets, 200 to 250 ng of genomic DNA, equivalent to about 30,000 T cell genomes, went into each replicate PCR. The purified libraries were quantified using a Qubit 3.0 fluorometer, sized with a Bioanalyzer 2100, and then quantified again using the KAPA Library Quantification kit. A separate single-read 150-cycle Illumina NextSeq 550 flow cell was used to sequence each immunoSEQ 96-well plate. Per the source publication's procedure: The immunoSEQ output contained only junctional sequences without quality scores, so filtering could not match that applied to full-length reads. To assign V/J genes and CDR3, sequences were annotated against IMGT germline references using PyIR, a Python wrapper for IgBLAST v1.9. Reads with weak V/J assignments (E-value above 1e-6), missing CDR3, stop codons, out-of-frame junctions, or ambiguous translated residues were removed. V3J clonotypes were defined by identical inferred V gene, J gene, and CDR3 amino acid sequence. The percentage overlap between two repertoires was calculated by dividing the number of shared unique clonotypes by the size of the smaller repertoire. RTK rarefaction, the Chao1 estimator, and Recon v2.1 estimates of unobserved clonotypes were used to assess repertoire richness. For all TCRbeta clonotypes obtained by the gDNA method from a few donors, generation probabilities were computed with OLGA. TCRdb holds this immuneACCESS table with in-frame rearrangements only. Some clones are missing; in checked studies, unresolved V genes explain under half, and the rest has no known cause. V, J and clone size derive from that table, while D and trimming were established from the DNA sequence. Recorded for this sample are millions of clones; 93% of them occurred a single time. In total, the top ten clones hold under 2% of the sample.

CD8 naive samples consisted of CD45RO-negative cells that were positively selected for CCR7, yielding a CD45RA+CCR7+ population without TemRA cells. The donors were healthy, HIV-negative adults with no recently reported acute infections or vaccinations. All donors were Caucasian adults living in Nashville, Tennessee, USA. Blood was obtained by leukapheresis, after which PBMCs were separated by Ficoll-Histopaque density gradient centrifugation and cryopreserved in liquid nitrogen vapor phase. Purity and quantity of every magnetically sorted T cell population were checked by analytical flow cytometry. From each sorted fraction, genomic DNA was isolated and quantified by UV absorbance on a Nanodrop 2000c. A note on this clone: Its recognized antigen is unknown. No much larger clone exists at a distance of one base, and base qualities are not known.

Points the paper makes about the study in general: The small number of donors limited the genetic and exposure-history diversity represented. Sampling was restricted to blood, and TCR repertoires in tissues likely differ from the TCR repertoires found in blood. Higher generation probabilities were observed for clonotypes shared by all four sorted-subset donors than for non-shared clonotypes. Naive subsets generally had larger estimated clonotype richness than memory subsets did. Across a few donors, roughly 5% of naive CD4, 3% to 3.5% of naive CD8, 2% to 2.5% of memory CD4, and about 0.44% of memory CD8 clonotypes were shared. Even with the large sequencing depth, rarefaction of the sorted-subset datasets indicated that sequencing was incomplete. Pairwise subsampling led to the expectation that sequencing depth would affect the degree of clonotype sharing among donors.

Sequences were obtained from naive CD8+ T cells from PBMCs. The cell subset or site label of this sample denotes: CD45RA+CCR7+. This clonotype was obtained from a man younger than 35 in good health. Some clones in this sample may be carry-over from other donors' samples.

The bases read TGTGCCAGCAGCTCCGACAGGGAGGTGGACAATGAGCAGTTCTTC. Translated, this gives CASSSDREVDNEQFF. The chain is assembled from TRBV13 and TRBJ2-1; the D gene is perhaps TRBD1, from 7 matching bases. The junction carries 15 bases between V and J, which are trimmed by 4 bases and 5 bases respectively. Taken from the germline V gene (reference sequence), the CDR1 and CDR2 loops are PRHDT and FYEKMQ. The CDR3 numbers 15 residues from cysteine through phenylalanine. Left in the record is the CDR3 DNA by itself, 45 bases read in frame from the first base.